This entry lists 21 T cell receptor beta chains sequenced from one sample in a study of a mutant IDH1 vaccine in newly diagnosed glioma. Regarding time point: week 23, last vaccination. With topical imiquimod, each dose of the vaccine consisted of 300 ug of mutant IDH1 20-mer peptide. These receptors have no identified antigens. Assay used: immunoSEQ multiplex PCR; TCRdb lists only in-frame clones, some missing. In the table there are about 44,000 clones, less than 95% of which are singletons. The material was PBMCs, obtained from a glioma patient whose treatment included an IDH1 peptide vaccine. These receptors came from a man between 45 and 60 years old with glioma.

The chain uses TRBV29-1 and TRBJ2-1, with D possibly TRBD2 on 5 matching bases. The CDR3 is 12 amino acids. The V and J ends lost 3 bases and 4 bases respectively, with 7 bases between them. CDR1 is SQVTM, CDR2 ANQGSEA, per germline. DNA of the CDR3: TGCAGCGTTGAGAGAGGGTACAATGAGCAGTTCTTC. The encoded protein is CSVERGYNEQFF.

The chain joins TRBV27 to TRBJ2-1; 7 nucleotides line up with TRBD2. Germline lookup yields CDR1 MNHEY and CDR2 SMNVEV (reference sequence). The CDR3 is made up of 15 amino acids. The trim removed 3 bases at V and 4 bases at J, leaving 6 bases unmatched. The CDR3 protein is CASSFGGRQYNEQFF. CDR3 bases: TGTGCCAGCAGTTTCGGCGGGAGACAATACAATGAGCAGTTCTTC.

CDR3 loop: CASSQRQDSRAFF. DNA of the CDR3: TGCGCCAGCAGCCAAAGACAGGATTCTCGGGCTTTCTTT. The chain uses TRBV4-1 and TRBJ1-1; D might be TRBD1 (6 bases). The germline gives CDR1 MGHRA, CDR2 YSYEKL. The CDR3 has 13 amino acids. Trimming removed 2 bases from V and 11 bases from J, with 15 bases in between.

This sequence joins TRBV4-2 and TRBJ2-1; 8 bases agree with TRBD2. Trimming cost V 4 bases and J 9 bases; bases outside gene matches: 11. The V gene's germline CDR1 is LGHNA and CDR2 YNFKEQ. The CDR3 is 15 residues long. CDR3 sequence reads: CASSLRGLAASEQFF. The CDR3 nucleotides read TGTGCCAGCAGCCTTCGCGGACTAGCCGCTTCTGAGCAGTTCTTC.

This rearrangement joins TRBV7-2 to TRBJ1-1; D might be TRBD1 (5 bases). This CDR3 comprises 13 residues. In germline, CDR1 is SGHTA, CDR2 FQGNSA. V lost 5 bases and J lost 8, with 15 bases in between. This CDR3 reads CASSLLGDSEAFF. DNA for the CDR3: TGTGCCAGCAGCCTTTTGGGGGATTCCGAAGCTTTCTTT. Full variable domain (rest looked up from reference TRBV7-2 and TRBJ1-1): GAGVSQSPSNKVTEKGKDVELRCDPISGHTALYWYRQSLGQGLEFLIYFQGNSAPDKSGLPSDRFSAERTGGSVSTLTIQRTQQEDSAVYLCASSLLGDSEAFFGQGTRLTVV.

The chain joins TRBV9 to TRBJ1-1; the D gene is possibly TRBD1 (5 bases). Germline values: CDR1 SGDLS, CDR2 YYNGEE. The CDR3 extends over 16 amino acids. V was shortened by 3 bases and J by 4 bases, with 19 bases between the two germline ends. CDR3 residues: CASSAGGPGWGTEAFF. The CDR3 DNA reads as TGTGCCAGCAGCGCCGGGGGTCCAGGGTGGGGCACTGAAGCTTTCTTT.

The rearrangement links TRBV2 to TRBJ1-2; 7 bases map to TRBD1. Germline CDR1 is SNHLY and CDR2 is FYNNEI. The CDR3 consists of 13 residues. Unmatched junction bases numbered 3, after V lost 1 base and J lost 7 bases. The CDR3 region is CASSEVRTGGYTF. The CDR3 nucleotides are TGTGCCAGCAGTGAAGTCCGGACAGGTGGCTACACCTTC.

This chain joins TRBV6-6 and TRBJ2-3, with a tentative D call TRBD2 (6 bases). In germline, CDR1 is MNHNY, CDR2 SVGAGI (reference sequence). The CDR3 has 13 amino acids. Trimming stripped 8 bases from V and 4 bases from J, with 13 bases between. In DNA, the CDR3 is TGTGCCAGCGGGGCGGGATCATCAGATACGCAGTATTTT. The encoded protein is CASGAGSSDTQYF.

The CDR3 nucleotides are TGTGCCAGCAGCCCTAATTCGGGGCGGGGGATCACCGGGGAGCTGTTTTTT. This translates into CASSPNSGRGITGELFF. This chain uses TRBV7-8 with TRBJ2-2, with 7 bases fitting TRBD2. CDR1 and CDR2 (germline): SGHVS, FQNEAQ. The V gene end was trimmed by 5 bases and the J gene end by 4 bases; junction bases not matched to a gene: 13. The CDR3 contains 17 residues. The whole variable domain, remainder taken from reference TRBV7-8 and TRBJ2-2, is GAGVSQSPRYKVAKRGQDVALRCDPISGHVSLFWYQQALGQGPEFLTYFQNEAQLDKSGLPSDRFFAERPEGSVSTLKIQRTQQEDSAVYLCASSPNSGRGITGELFFGEGSRLTVL.

The chain joins TRBV4-3 to TRBJ2-7; 7 bases match TRBD1. The germline CDR1 and CDR2 sequences are LGHNA and YSLEER. The CDR3 consists of 16 residues. J gave up 3 bases and V 0 bases, and 8 bases lay outside the gene matches. CDR3 sequence reads: CASSQEKGQQIYEQYF. Written as DNA, the CDR3 is TGCGCCAGCAGCCAAGAGAAGGGACAGCAAATCTACGAGCAGTACTTC.

V usage is TRBV9 and J usage is TRBJ1-3, with a possible D match to TRBD1 (6 bases). Germline V gene data show CDR1 as SGDLS and CDR2 as YYNGEE. This CDR3 is 19 amino acids long. Trimming pared 3 bases from V and 3 bases from J, leaving 25 bases between. The CDR3, as DNA: TGTGCCAGCAGCGGCGTCCCCTCCCGGTCGGGGGCGGGTGGAAACACCATATATTTT. This sequence encodes CASSGVPSRSGAGGNTIYF.

The J gene is TRBJ1-1, the V gene TRBV19; TRBD1 matches at 9 bases. The CDR3 runs 16 residues. V lost 1 base and J lost 1; bases outside the gene matches: 4. The germline V gene has CDR1 LNHDA and CDR2 SQIVND (reference sequence). The CDR3 is CASSIGWGQGNTEAFF. CDR3 sequence (DNA): TGTGCCAGTAGTATAGGATGGGGACAGGGGAACACTGAAGCTTTCTTT.

CDR3 sequence: CASSLGNHEAFF. The CDR3 bases are TGCGCCAGCAGCTTGGGAAACCATGAAGCTTTCTTT. The rearrangement uses TRBV5-1 and TRBJ1-1, with D unclear. Trimming removed 0 bases at V and 7 bases at J, with 7 bases between. This CDR3 is 12 amino acids long. Germline V gene lookup returns CDR1 SGHRS and CDR2 YFSETQ.

The chain links TRBV19 to TRBJ1-1; possibly TRBD1 for D (5 bases). The CDR3 totals 15 residues. Germline CDR1 and CDR2: LNHDA and SQIVND (reference sequence). Trimming pared 5 bases from V and 0 bases from J, leaving 13 bases between. The CDR3 nucleotides are TGTGCCAGTAGTGGGGCAGCCACCCTGAACACTGAAGCTTTCTTT. Its translation: CASSGAATLNTEAFF.

This chain joins TRBV6-6 and TRBJ1-4, with 7 nucleotides matching TRBD1. The CDR3 loop spans 14 amino acids. Trimming cost V 6 bases and J 8 bases; bases outside gene matches: 9. Germline lookup yields CDR1 MNHNY and CDR2 SVGAGI (reference sequence). CDR3 loop: CASRETGYVEKLFF. In DNA, the CDR3 is TGTGCCAGCAGAGAGACAGGGTACGTCGAAAAACTGTTTTTT.

This clone was counted a single time. The gene calls are TRBV14 and TRBJ1-1; 7 bases align to TRBD1. Germline CDR1 is SGHDN and CDR2 is FVKESK. Trimming removed 3 bases from V and 2 bases from J; junction bases left unmatched: 9. CDR3 size: 16 residues. CDR3 sequence reads: CASSHRWRGLNTEAFF. DNA for the CDR3: TGTGCCAGCAGCCACCGGTGGAGGGGGCTAAACACTGAAGCTTTCTTT.

This sequence joins TRBV14 and TRBJ2-5; 12 nucleotides align to TRBD2. The germline CDR1 and CDR2 sequences are SGHDN and FVKESK. There are 14 residues in the CDR3. After removal of 4 bases from V and 8 bases from J, the junction contained 5 bases not matched to a gene. The CDR3 loop reads CASSLGLAGSTQYF. CDR3 coding DNA: TGTGCCAGCAGCCTAGGACTAGCGGGGAGTACCCAGTACTTC.

The chain is built from TRBV9 and TRBJ2-3, with 7 bases aligning to TRBD2. Germline V lookup: CDR1 SGDLS, CDR2 YYNGEE. CDR3 size: 15 residues. With 3 bases clipped from V and 3 bases from J, the junction kept 7 bases outside the gene matches. CDR3 nucleotides: TGTGCCAGCAGCGCAAGCGGGGTGTCTACAGATACGCAGTATTTT. This gives the protein CASSASGVSTDTQYF.

The chain employs TRBV2 and TRBJ2-1; 7 bases fit TRBD1. The CDR3 consists of 14 residues. V dropped 8 bases and J dropped 7; count of bases not matched to a gene: 11. From germline, CDR1 is SNHLY and CDR2 FYNNEI. CDR3 DNA sequence: TGTGCCAGCCGGTCAAGGGGGCTAGATAATGAGCAGTTCTTC. This codes for CASRSRGLDNEQFF.

V usage is TRBV29-1 and J usage is TRBJ1-1, with TRBD1 as a possible D gene (5 bases). The germline gives CDR1 SQVTM, CDR2 ANQGSEA. V lost 0 bases, J lost 1 base, and 21 bases lay in between. This CDR3 spans 18 amino acids. DNA for the CDR3: TGCAGCGTTGAAGATCTTCAGGGATGGGGGTCTGGGAACACTGAAGCTTTCTTT. Protein product: CSVEDLQGWGSGNTEAFF.

This clone was detected a few times. This chain uses TRBV30 with TRBJ2-7; TRBD2 matches at 7 bases. The CDR3 is 12 residues long. The germline V gene has CDR1 GTSNPN and CDR2 SVGIG (reference sequence). V lost 2 bases, J lost 4 bases, and 2 bases stayed unmatched. The CDR3 DNA reads as TGTGCCTGGAGTTCGGGAGGATACGAGCAGTACTTC. It specifies CAWSSGGYEQYF.